The next 3 T cell receptor beta chains were all read from a single sample in a study of T cells expressing NK-cell markers. From its re-call of the 5' RACE reads, TCRdb lists each CDR3 protein once, without DNA. Its listing shows 350,000 to 400,000 distinct CDR3 sequences. The sample comprised blood T cells: a sorted CD56 or NKG2C T cell subset, CD4+ or CD8+ T cells, or bulk PBMC T cells (not recorded which). The source of these receptors is a woman in her fifties or sixties in good health.

V gene TRBV19 combines with J gene TRBJ2-1; TCRdb calls TRBD1, which cannot be checked without DNA. There are 15 residues in the CDR3. The V gene's germline CDR1 is LNHDA and CDR2 SQIVND (reference sequence). The CDR3 reads CASSTPQGSYNEQFF.

The rearrangement links TRBV6-6 to TRBJ2-1; TCRdb indicates TRBD2, and absent DNA this call remains unverified. Germline V gene lookup returns CDR1 MNHNY and CDR2 SVGAGI (reference sequence). This CDR3 spans 16 amino acids. CDR3 in amino acids: CASSIPTSGRAGEQFF.

The chain uses TRBV24-1 and TRBJ2-1. This CDR3 is 12 amino acids long. Germline V CDR1 and CDR2: KGHDR, SFDVKD. This CDR3 reads CATSDPGNEQFF.